This is a list of T cell receptor beta chains from one sample in a study of T cells in Graves' hyperthyroidism and ophthalmopathy. TCRdb reprocessed the multiplex PCR reads with MiXCR, giving one entry per CDR3 protein. The sample shows 640,000 or so distinct CDR3 sequences, more than 13% of them seen only once. Sample: blood. The origin of the receptors is a woman under 30 with Graves' ophthalmopathy. The CDR3 runs from the conserved cysteine through the conserved F or W. The D gene is left open where the match is weak. Size values are once, few and many counts, or a class for expanded clones, and some rows have none.

v_gene	d_gene	j_gene	abundance	CDR3nt	CDR3aa
TRBV5-8	TRBD1	TRBJ1-2	.	TGTGCCAGCAGCTTACAGGGGGCTGATGGCTACACCTTC	CASSLQGADGYTF
TRBV12-5	.	TRBJ2-5	many	TGTGCTAGTGGTTTGGTACTCCTTGCGGATAAACAAGAGACCCAGTACTTC	CASGLVLLADKQETQYF
TRBV14	.	TRBJ1-2	.	TGTGCCAGCAGCCAGGGTCGGCAGCCCAACTATGGCTACACCTTC	CASSQGRQPNYGYTF
TRBV6-5	.	TRBJ2-7	.	TGTGCCAGCAGTTACACCGAAACCTACGAGCAGTACTTC	CASSYTETYEQYF
TRBV11-3	TRBD2	TRBJ2-1	many	TGTGCCAGCAGCCCTGACGGGGGAGGGTGGACCTACAATGAGCAGTTCTTC	CASSPDGGGWTYNEQFF
TRBV4-1	.	TRBJ2-1	.	TGCGCCAGCAGCCCTCTGCCCCTTAATGAGCAGTTCTTC	CASSPLPLNEQFF
TRBV7-9	TRBD1	TRBJ2-7	many	TGTGCCAGCAGCTTTCTCCGACAGGGGGTTGACGAGCAGTACTTC	CASSFLRQGVDEQYF
TRBV15	.	TRBJ2-7	many	TGTGCCACCAGCAGAGGAGGCAGGGGAATTTACGAGCAGTACTTC	CATSRGGRGIYEQYF
TRBV20-1	.	TRBJ1-1	many	TGCAGTGCTAGAGATACACAGAGGACCTTGAACACTGAAGCTTTCTTT	CSARDTQRTLNTEAFF
TRBV2	TRBD1	TRBJ1-2	many	TGTGCCAGCAGCAGACAGGGTAACGATGGCTACACCTTC	CASSRQGNDGYTF
TRBV7-2	.	TRBJ2-5	many	TGTGCCAGCAGCTTACACGGGGCCGAGACCCAGTACTTC	CASSLHGAETQYF
TRBV18	.	TRBJ1-1	many	TGTGCCAGCTCACCACTTGAAGCTTTCTTT	CASSPLEAFF
TRBV5-1	TRBD2	TRBJ2-3	.	TGCGCCAGCAGCTTCATTAGCGGGAGTATAGATACGCAGTATTTT	CASSFISGSIDTQYF
TRBV5-6	.	TRBJ1-2	few	TGTGCCAGCAGCTTTTCTGGGTCTAACTATGGCTACACCTTC	CASSFSGSNYGYTF
TRBV18	.	TRBJ2-1	.	TGTGCCAGCTCACCAAATAGTCTGCACAATGAGCAGTTCTTC	CASSPNSLHNEQFF
TRBV24-1	.	TRBJ2-1	many	TGTGCCACCAGTGATTTTGGCCGGGACAATGAGCAGTTCTTC	CATSDFGRDNEQFF
TRBV7-9	.	TRBJ1-1	many	TGTGCCAGCAGCTTAGCGGTCGCCAGCATGAACACTGAAGCTTTCTTT	CASSLAVASMNTEAFF
TRBV5-1	TRBD2	TRBJ2-3	.	TGCGCCAGCAGCTCCATGACTAGCGGGAGGGTCACAGATACGCAGTATTTT	CASSSMTSGRVTDTQYF
TRBV20-1	.	TRBJ2-7	many	TGCAGTGCTAGCTGGGTCGGGAGAACCTACGAGCAGTACTTC	CSASWVGRTYEQYF
TRBV12-3/TRBV12-4	TRBD1	TRBJ2-7	.	TGTGCCAGCAGTGCACCGAGGGGGCTCTACGAGCAGTACTTC	CASSAPRGLYEQYF
TRBV7-9	.	TRBJ1-4	many	TGTGCCAGCAGCTTAGACCGGGGGGCGCTTGAAAAACTGTTTTTT	CASSLDRGALEKLFF
TRBV5-4	.	TRBJ2-4	.	TGTGCCAGCAGCTTGGGGATTTCGCGGGGCCCGAGGGACATTCAGTACTTC	CASSLGISRGPRDIQYF
TRBV7-2	TRBD2	TRBJ2-5	many	TGTGCCAGCAGCTTGGGACTAGCGGGAGGGGAGACCCAGTACTTC	CASSLGLAGGETQYF
TRBV6-1	.	TRBJ2-1	many	TGTGCCAGCAGTGAAGTGGGGGATGTAAATGAGCAGTTCTTC	CASSEVGDVNEQFF
TRBV27	.	TRBJ2-1	few	TGTGCCAGCAGTTTCGAGTCCTACAATGAGCAGTTCTTC	CASSFESYNEQFF
TRBV7-8	.	TRBJ1-2	.	TGTGCCAGCAGCTTAGACTGGCAGTTGGGAGGCTACACCTTC	CASSLDWQLGGYTF
TRBV2	.	TRBJ2-7	many	TGTGCCAGCAGCGGATCCTACTCCTACGAGCAGTACTTC	CASSGSYSYEQYF
TRBV20-1	TRBD1	TRBJ1-5	.	TGCAGTGCTAGAGATCCTACAGGGGGAAGTCAGCCCCAGCATTTT	CSARDPTGGSQPQHF
TRBV25-1	.	TRBJ2-1	.	TGTGCCAGCAGTGAGTTAGGCAATGAGCAGTTCTTC	CASSELGNEQFF
TRBV19	TRBD1	TRBJ1-5	.	TGTGCCAGCCAATCATGGACAGGGGGAGGCAATCAGCCCCAGCATTTT	CASQSWTGGGNQPQHF
TRBV7-9	.	TRBJ2-7	.	TGTGCCAGCAGTGCCGGGGACACCTTCGGCGAGCAGTACTTC	CASSAGDTFGEQYF
TRBV12-5	.	TRBJ2-2	many	TGTGCTAGTGGTTTTACCGGGGAGCTGTTTTTT	CASGFTGELFF
TRBV20-1	TRBD2	TRBJ2-2	.	TGCAGTGCTAGTCTCAGCGGGAGAACCGGGGAGCTGTTTTTT	CSASLSGRTGELFF
TRBV6-2/TRBV6-3	TRBD2	TRBJ2-5	.	TGTGCCAGCAGTTACTCTAGGGGACTAGCTCAAAAGACCCAGTACTTC	CASSYSRGLAQKTQYF
TRBV5-1	TRBD2	TRBJ2-7	many	TGCGCCAGCAGCTTGTCCGGCCTAGCGGAAACCTACGAGCAGTACTTC	CASSLSGLAETYEQYF
TRBV18	.	TRBJ1-4	many	TGTGCCAGCTCACTCCGGGCCGCGGACGAGAATGAAAAACTGTTTTTT	CASSLRAADENEKLFF
TRBV28	TRBD1	TRBJ1-2	many	TGTGCCAGCAGGGAACCGGGACAGGGCTTGTATGGCTACACCTTC	CASREPGQGLYGYTF
TRBV5-1	TRBD1	TRBJ1-1	many	TGCGCCAGCAGCCCATGGACAGGGCTGAACACTGAAGCTTTCTTT	CASSPWTGLNTEAFF
TRBV7-9	.	TRBJ2-1	.	TGCGCCAGCAGCTTGGCGGGCCCCGATGAGCAGTTCTTC	CASSLAGPDEQFF
TRBV4-1	.	TRBJ1-4	.	TGCGCCAGCAGCCACCGGGATCCGCGGCAAACTAATGAAAAACTGTTTTTT	CASSHRDPRQTNEKLFF
TRBV12-3/TRBV12-4	.	TRBJ1-6	many	TGTGCCAGCAGTTCCCCGACAGGCTGGGCAAATTCACCCCTCCACTTT	CASSSPTGWANSPLHF
TRBV10-3	.	TRBJ1-1	many	TGTGCCATCAGTGGAGGTACAGGAGGAATAACGAACACTGAAGCTTTCTTT	CAISGGTGGITNTEAFF
TRBV10-3	.	TRBJ1-1	many	TGTGCCATCAGTGGACAGGTCAACACTGAAGCTTTCTTT	CAISGQVNTEAFF
TRBV11-2	.	TRBJ1-2	many	TGTGCCAGCAGCTCACCCCGGCGGCCCTATGGCTACACCTTC	CASSSPRRPYGYTF
TRBV11-2	TRBD2	TRBJ2-1	many	TGTGCCAGCAGCTTAGGACTAGCGGGTAGCCGTGGGCAGTTCTTC	CASSLGLAGSRGQFF
TRBV20-1	TRBD2	TRBJ2-1	.	TGCAGTGCTAGAGATCGGGGACTAGCGGGAGCCTGGGGTGGCAATGAGCAGTTCTTC	CSARDRGLAGAWGGNEQFF